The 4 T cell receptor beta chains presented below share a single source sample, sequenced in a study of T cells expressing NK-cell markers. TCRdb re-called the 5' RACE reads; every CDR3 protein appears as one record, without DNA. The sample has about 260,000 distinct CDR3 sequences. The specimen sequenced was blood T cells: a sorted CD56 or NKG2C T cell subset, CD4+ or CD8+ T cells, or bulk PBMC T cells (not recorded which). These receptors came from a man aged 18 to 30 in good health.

This CDR3 is CASSLDLLGTGYGYTF. The chain carries TRBV5-4 and TRBJ1-2; TCRdb calls TRBD1, which cannot be checked without DNA. Germline loops: CDR1 SGHNT, CDR2 YYREEE (reference sequence). This CDR3 spans 16 amino acids.

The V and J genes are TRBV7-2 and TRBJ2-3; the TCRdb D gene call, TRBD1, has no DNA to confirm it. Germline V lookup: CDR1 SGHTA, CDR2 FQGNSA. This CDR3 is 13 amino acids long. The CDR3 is CASSGGPPDTQYF.

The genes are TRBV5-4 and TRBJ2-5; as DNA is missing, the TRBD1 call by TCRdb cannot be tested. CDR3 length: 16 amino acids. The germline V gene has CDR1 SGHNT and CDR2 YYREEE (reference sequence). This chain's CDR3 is CASSLPPTGNQETQYF.

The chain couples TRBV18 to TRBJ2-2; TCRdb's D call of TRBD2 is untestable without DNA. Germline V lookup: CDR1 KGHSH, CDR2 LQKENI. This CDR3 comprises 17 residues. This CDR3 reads CASSPPGTGRARGELFF.